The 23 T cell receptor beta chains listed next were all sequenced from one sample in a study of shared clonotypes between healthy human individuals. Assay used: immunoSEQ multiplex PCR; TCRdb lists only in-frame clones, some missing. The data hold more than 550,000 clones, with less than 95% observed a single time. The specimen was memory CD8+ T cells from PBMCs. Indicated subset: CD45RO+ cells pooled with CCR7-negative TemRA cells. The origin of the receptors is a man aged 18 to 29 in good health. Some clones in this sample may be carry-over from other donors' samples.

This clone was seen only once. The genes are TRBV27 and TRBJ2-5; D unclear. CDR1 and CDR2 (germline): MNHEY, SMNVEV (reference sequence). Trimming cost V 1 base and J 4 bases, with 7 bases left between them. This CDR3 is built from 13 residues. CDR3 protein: CASSLYWGETQYF. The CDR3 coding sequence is TGTGCCAGCAGTTTATATTGGGGAGAGACCCAGTACTTC.

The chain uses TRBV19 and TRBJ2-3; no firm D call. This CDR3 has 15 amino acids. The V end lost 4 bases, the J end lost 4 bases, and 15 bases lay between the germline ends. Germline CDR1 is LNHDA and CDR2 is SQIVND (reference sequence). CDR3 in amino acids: CASSSSLVGSDTQYF. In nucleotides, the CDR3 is TGTGCCAGTAGTAGTTCTCTCGTGGGTTCAGATACGCAGTATTTT.

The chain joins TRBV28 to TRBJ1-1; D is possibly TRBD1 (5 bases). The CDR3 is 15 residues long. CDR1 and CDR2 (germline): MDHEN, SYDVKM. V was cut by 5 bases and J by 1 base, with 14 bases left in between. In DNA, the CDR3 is TGTGCCAGCAGTCCAATCTGGGGCCCGAACACTGAAGCTTTCTTT. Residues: CASSPIWGPNTEAFF.

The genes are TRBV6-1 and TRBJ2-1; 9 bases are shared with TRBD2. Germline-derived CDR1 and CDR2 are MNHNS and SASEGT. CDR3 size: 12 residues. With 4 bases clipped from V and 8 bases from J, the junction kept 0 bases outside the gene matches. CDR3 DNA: TGTGCCAGCAGTGGCGGGGGGGATGAGCAGTTCTTC. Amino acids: CASSGGGDEQFF.

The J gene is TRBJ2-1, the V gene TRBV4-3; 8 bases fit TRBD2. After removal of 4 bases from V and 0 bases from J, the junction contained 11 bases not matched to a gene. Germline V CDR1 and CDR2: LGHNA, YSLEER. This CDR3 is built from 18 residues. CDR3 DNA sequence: TGCGCCAGCAGCCCCGGTGTTAGCGGGGTTTTCTCCTACAATGAGCAGTTCTTC. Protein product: CASSPGVSGVFSYNEQFF.

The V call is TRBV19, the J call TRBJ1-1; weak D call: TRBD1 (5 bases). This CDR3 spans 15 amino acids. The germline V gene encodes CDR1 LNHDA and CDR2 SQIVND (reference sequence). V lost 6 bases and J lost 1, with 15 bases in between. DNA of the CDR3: TGTGCCAGTAGGGAGCCCCCGGGGCGGAACACTGAAGCTTTCTTT. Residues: CASREPPGRNTEAFF. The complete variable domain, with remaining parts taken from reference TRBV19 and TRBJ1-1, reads DGGITQSPKYLFRKEGQNVTLSCEQNLNHDAMYWYRQDPGQGLRLIYYSQIVNDFQKGDIAEGYSVSREKKESFPLTVTSAQKNPTAFYLCASREPPGRNTEAFFGQGTRLTVV.

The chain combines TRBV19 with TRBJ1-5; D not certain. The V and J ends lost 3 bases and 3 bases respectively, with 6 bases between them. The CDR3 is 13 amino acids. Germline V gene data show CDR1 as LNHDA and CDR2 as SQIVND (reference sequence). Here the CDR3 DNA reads TGTGCCAGTAGTATGACTATCAATCAGCCCCAGCATTTT. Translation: CASSMTINQPQHF.

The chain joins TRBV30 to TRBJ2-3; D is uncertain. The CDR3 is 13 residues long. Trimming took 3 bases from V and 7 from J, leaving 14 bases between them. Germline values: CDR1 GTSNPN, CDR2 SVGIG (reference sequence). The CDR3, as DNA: TGTGCCTGGAGAGACCCAAACGGGTATACGCAGTATTTT. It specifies CAWRDPNGYTQYF.

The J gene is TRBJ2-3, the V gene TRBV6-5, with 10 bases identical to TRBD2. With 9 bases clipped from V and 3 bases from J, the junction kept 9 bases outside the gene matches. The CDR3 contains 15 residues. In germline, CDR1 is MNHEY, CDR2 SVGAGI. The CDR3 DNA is TGTGCCAGTGGGAGTAGCGGGAGGCGGACAGATACGCAGTATTTT. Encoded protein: CASGSSGRRTDTQYF.

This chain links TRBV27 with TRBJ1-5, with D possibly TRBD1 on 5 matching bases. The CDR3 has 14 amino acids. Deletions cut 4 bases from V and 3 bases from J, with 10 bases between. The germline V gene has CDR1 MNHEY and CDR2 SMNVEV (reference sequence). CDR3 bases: TGTGCCAGCAGTTCCCGGGGGTTCAATCAGCCCCAGCATTTT. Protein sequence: CASSSRGFNQPQHF.

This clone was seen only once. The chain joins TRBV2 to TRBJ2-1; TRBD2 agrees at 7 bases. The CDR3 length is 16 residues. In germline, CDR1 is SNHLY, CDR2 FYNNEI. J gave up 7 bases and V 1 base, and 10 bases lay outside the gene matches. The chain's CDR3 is CASSEDPAGVENEQFF. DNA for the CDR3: TGTGCCAGCAGTGAAGACCCTGCGGGAGTAGAGAATGAGCAGTTCTTC.

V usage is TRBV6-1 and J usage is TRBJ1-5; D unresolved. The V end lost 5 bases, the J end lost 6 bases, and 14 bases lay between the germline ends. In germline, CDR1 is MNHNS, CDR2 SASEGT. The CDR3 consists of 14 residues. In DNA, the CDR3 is TGTGCCAGCAGTCTACCGCCGAGCGCTCAGCCCCAGCATTTT. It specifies CASSLPPSAQPQHF.

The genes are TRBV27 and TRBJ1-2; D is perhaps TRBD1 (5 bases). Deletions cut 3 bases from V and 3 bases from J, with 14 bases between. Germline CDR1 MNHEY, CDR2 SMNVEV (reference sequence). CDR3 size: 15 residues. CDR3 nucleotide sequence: TGTGCCAGCAGTTTCTCGGCAGGGCAAGACTATGGCTACACCTTC. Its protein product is CASSFSAGQDYGYTF.

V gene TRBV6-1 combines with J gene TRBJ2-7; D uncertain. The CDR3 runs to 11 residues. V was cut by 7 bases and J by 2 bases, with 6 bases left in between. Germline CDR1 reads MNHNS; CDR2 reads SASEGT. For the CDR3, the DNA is TGTGCCAGCACCGTGGCCTACGAGCAGTACTTC. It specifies CASTVAYEQYF.

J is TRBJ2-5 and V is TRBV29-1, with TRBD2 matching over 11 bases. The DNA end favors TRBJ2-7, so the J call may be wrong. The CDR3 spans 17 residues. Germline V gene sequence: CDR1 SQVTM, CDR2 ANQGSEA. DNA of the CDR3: TGCAGCGTTGAAGCCCTCTCGGGGCTAGCGGGAGGCTACGAGCAGTACTTC. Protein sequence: CSVEALSGLAGGYEQYF.

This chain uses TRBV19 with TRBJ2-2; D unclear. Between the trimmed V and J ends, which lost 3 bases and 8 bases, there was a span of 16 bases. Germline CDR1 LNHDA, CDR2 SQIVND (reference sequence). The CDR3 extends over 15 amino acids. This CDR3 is CASSINVGLGGELFF. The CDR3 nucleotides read TGTGCCAGTAGTATTAACGTGGGTCTCGGGGGGGAGCTGTTTTTT.

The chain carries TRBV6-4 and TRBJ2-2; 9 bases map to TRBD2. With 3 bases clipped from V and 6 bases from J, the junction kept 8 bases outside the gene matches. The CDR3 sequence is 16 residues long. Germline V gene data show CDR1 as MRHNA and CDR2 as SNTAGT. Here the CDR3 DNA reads TGTGCCAGCAGTGAATTTTCTAGCGGGAAGGCCGGGGAGCTGTTTTTT. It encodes CASSEFSSGKAGELFF.

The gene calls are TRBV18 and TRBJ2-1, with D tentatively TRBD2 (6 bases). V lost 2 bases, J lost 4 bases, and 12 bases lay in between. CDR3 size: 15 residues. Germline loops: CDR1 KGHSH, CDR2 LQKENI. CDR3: CASSPTGLPYNEQFF. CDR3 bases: TGTGCCAGCTCACCAACGGGACTCCCGTACAATGAGCAGTTCTTC.

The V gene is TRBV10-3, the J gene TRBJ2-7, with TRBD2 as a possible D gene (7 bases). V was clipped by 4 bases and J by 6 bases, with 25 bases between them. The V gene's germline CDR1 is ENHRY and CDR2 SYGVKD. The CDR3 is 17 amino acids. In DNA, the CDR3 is TGTGCCATCAGTGGACCTTCGGGAGAGACAGGACTAGTCGAGCAGTACTTC. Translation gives CAISGPSGETGLVEQYF.

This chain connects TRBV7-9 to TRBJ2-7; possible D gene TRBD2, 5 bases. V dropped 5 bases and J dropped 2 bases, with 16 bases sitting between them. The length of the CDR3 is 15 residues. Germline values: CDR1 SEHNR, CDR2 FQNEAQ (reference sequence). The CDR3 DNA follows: TGTGCCAGCAGCCCCTTGGTAGGGCGGGCCTACGAGCAGTACTTC. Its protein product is CASSPLVGRAYEQYF.

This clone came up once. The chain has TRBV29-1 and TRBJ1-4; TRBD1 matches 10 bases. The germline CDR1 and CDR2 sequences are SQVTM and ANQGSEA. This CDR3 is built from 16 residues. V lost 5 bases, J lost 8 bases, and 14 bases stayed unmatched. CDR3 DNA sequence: TGCAGCGTTTTAGTCCCGGGGACAGGGGACAGCGAAAAACTGTTTTTT. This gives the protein CSVLVPGTGDSEKLFF.

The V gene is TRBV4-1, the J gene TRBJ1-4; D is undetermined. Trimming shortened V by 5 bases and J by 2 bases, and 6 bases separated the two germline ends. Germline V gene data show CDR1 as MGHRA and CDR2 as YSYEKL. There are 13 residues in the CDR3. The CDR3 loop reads CASSLGTNEKLFF. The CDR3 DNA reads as TGCGCCAGCAGCTTGGGCACTAATGAAAAACTGTTTTTT.

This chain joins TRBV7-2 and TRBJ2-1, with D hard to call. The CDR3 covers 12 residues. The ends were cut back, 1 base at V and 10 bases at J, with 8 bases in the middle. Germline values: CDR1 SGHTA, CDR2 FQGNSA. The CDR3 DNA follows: TGTGCCAGCAGCTTAGAAGCACAAGAGCAGTTCTTC. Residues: CASSLEAQEQFF.